This TCR beta chain stems from a study of STAT5B mutations in CD4+ large granular lymphocyte leukemia. This clone appeared a single time. Antigen specificity is unknown. Trimming took off 0 bases at V and 6 bases at J, with 9 bases between the two ends. Germline lookup yields CDR1 SGHNT and CDR2 YYREEE (reference sequence). The CDR3 totals 14 residues. Only in-frame clones appear in the TCRdb table, and some are missing; sequencing was by immunoSEQ multiplex PCR. Of roughly 30,000 clones in the sample, roughly 84% were seen once. Study-wide results and caveats: TRBV06-family usage was enriched in top patient clones (8/27) versus controls (2/35).

The sample comprised CD4+ T cells from blood buffy coats. This clonotype was obtained from a human donor in good health. This chain connects TRBV5-4 to TRBJ2-2, with D unresolved. Written as DNA, the CDR3 is TGTGCCAGCAGCTTGGCAGGTTTCCCCGGGGAGCTGTTTTTT. Residues: CASSLAGFPGELFF.